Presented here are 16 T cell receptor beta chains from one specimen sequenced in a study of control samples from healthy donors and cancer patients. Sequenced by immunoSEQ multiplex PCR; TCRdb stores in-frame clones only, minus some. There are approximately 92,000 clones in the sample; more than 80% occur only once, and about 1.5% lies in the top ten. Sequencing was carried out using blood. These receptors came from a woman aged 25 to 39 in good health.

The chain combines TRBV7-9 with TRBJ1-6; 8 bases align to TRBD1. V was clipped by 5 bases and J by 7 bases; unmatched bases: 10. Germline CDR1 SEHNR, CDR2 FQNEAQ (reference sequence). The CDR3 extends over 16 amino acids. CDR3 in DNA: TGTGCCAGCAGCCGGCTGGACAGGGTTGAAAATTCACCCCTCCACTTT. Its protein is CASSRLDRVENSPLHF.

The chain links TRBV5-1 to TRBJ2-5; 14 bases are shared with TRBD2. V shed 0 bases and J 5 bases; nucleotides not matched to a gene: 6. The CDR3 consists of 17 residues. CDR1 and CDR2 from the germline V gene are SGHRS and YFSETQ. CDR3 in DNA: TGCGCCAGCAGCTTGGGGACTAGCGGGGGGCTCAGGGAGACCCAGTACTTC. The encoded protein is CASSLGTSGGLRETQYF.

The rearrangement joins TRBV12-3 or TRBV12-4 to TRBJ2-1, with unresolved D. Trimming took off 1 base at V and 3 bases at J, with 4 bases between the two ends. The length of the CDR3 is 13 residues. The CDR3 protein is CASSLVVYNEQFF. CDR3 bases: TGTGCCAGCAGTTTAGTCGTCTACAATGAGCAGTTCTTC.

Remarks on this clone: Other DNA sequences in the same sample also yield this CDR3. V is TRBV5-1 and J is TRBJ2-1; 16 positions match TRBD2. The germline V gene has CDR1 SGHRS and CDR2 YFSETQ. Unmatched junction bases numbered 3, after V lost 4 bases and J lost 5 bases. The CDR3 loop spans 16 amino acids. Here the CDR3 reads CASSTGLAGGDNEQFF. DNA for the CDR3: TGCGCCAGCAGCACGGGACTAGCGGGGGGGGACAATGAGCAGTTCTTC. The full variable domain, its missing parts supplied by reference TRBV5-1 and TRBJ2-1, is KAGVTQTPRYLIKTRGQQVTLSCSPISGHRSVSWYQQTPGQGLQFLFEYFSETQRNKGNFPGRFSGRQFSNSRSEMNVSTLELGDSALYLCASSTGLAGGDNEQFFGPGTRLTVL.

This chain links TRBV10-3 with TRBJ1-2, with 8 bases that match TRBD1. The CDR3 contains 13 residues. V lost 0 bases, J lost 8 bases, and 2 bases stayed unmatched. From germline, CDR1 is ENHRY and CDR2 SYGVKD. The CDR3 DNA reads TGTGCCATCAGTGAGTCGACAGGGGTCGGCTACACCTTC. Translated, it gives CAISESTGVGYTF.

The CDR3 reads CASSVRAGGRETQYF. DNA for the CDR3: TGTGCCAGCAGCGTACGGGCGGGAGGTCGGGAGACCCAGTACTTC. The rearrangement uses TRBV9 and TRBJ2-5; 8 bases agree with TRBD2. CDR3 length: 15 residues. V lost 1 base, J lost 5 bases, and 7 bases stayed unmatched. Germline-derived CDR1 and CDR2 are SGDLS and YYNGEE.

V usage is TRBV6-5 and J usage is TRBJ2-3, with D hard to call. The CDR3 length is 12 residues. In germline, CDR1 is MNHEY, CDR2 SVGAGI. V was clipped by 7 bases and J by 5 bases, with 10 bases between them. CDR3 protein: CASTNTLDTQYF. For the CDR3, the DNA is TGTGCCAGCACCAACACGTTAGATACGCAGTATTTT.

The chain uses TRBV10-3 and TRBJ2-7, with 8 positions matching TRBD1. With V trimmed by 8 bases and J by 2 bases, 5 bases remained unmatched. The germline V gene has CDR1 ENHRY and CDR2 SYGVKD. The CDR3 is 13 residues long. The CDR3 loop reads CAIQDRVTYEQYF. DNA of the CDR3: TGTGCCATCCAGGACAGGGTAACCTACGAGCAGTACTTC.

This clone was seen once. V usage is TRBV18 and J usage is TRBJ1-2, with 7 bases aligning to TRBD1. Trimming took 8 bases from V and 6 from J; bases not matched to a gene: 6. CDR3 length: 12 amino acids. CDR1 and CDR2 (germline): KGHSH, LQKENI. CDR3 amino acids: CASTDRVNGYTF. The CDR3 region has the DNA TGTGCCAGCACCGACAGGGTCAATGGCTACACCTTC.

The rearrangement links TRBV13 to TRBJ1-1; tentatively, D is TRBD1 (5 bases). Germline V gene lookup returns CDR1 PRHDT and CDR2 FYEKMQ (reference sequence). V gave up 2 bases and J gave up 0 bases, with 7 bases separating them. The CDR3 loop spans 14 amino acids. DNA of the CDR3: TGTGCCAGCAGCTTAAGGGGCATGAACACTGAAGCTTTCTTT. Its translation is CASSLRGMNTEAFF.

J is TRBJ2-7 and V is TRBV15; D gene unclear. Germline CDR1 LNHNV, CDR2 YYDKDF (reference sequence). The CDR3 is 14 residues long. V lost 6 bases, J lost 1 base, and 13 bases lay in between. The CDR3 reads CATRERTDSYEQYF. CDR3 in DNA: TGTGCCACCAGAGAGAGGACGGATTCCTACGAGCAGTACTTC.

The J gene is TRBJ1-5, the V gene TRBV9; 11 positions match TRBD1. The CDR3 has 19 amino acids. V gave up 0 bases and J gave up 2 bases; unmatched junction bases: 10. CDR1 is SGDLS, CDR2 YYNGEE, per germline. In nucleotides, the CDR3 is TGTGCCAGCAGCGTAGCCCGGACAGGGGGCTTATGCGGCAATCAGCCCCAGCATTTT. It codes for CASSVARTGGLCGNQPQHF.

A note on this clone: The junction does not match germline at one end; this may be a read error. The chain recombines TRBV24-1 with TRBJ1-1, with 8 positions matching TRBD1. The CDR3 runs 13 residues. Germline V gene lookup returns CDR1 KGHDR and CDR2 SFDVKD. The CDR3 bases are TGTGCCACCAGTGGACAGGGGAACTCTGAAGCTTTCTTT. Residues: CATSGQGNSEAFF.

The DNA of the CDR3 is TGTGCCAGCAGCTTAGTTGACACTAGCGGTTACAATGAGCAGTTCTTC. It encodes CASSLVDTSGYNEQFF. The V and J genes are TRBV13 and TRBJ2-1, with 8 bases that match TRBD2. The germline CDR1 and CDR2 sequences are PRHDT and FYEKMQ (reference sequence). V lost 1 base, J lost 4 bases, and 6 bases stayed unmatched. The CDR3 is made up of 16 amino acids.

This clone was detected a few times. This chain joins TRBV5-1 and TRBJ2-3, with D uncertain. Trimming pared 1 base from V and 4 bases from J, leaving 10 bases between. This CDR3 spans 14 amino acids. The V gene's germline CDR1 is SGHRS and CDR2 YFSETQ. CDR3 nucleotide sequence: TGCGCCAGCAGCTTGCTTCCAGCCTCAGATACGCAGTATTTT. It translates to CASSLLPASDTQYF.

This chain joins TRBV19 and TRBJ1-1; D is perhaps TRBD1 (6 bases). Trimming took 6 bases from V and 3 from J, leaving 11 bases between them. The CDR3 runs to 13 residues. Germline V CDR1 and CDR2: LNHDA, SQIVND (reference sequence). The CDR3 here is CASRTGRYTEAFF. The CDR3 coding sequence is TGTGCCAGTAGAACAGGGAGGTACACTGAAGCTTTCTTT.